Listed here are 20 T cell receptor beta chains from one sample, sequenced in a study of technical replicates of blood from a few donors. Profiling relied on immunoSEQ multiplex PCR, and the TCRdb table lists in-frame clones only, not all of them. The repertoire holds roughly 15,000 clones, with roughly 84% as singletons. The sequencing sample was made of PBMCs. The receptors were gathered from a human donor in good health.

This sequence joins TRBV7-3 and TRBJ2-3; the match to TRBD2 covers 7 bases. The ends lost 2 bases at V and 4 bases at J; junction bases unmatched: 3. Looked up from germline, CDR1 is SGHTA and CDR2 is FQGTGA. The CDR3 totals 14 residues. The CDR3 sequence is CASSLAGVSDTQYF. In nucleotides, the CDR3 is TGTGCCAGCAGCTTAGCGGGAGTCTCAGATACGCAGTATTTT.

This clone was seen a handful of times. The gene calls are TRBV10-1 and TRBJ1-2, with 9 bases lining up with TRBD1. The V gene end was trimmed by 2 bases and the J gene end by 7 bases; junction bases not matched to a gene: 5. The CDR3 is made up of 14 amino acids. Germline V lookup: CDR1 WNHNN, CDR2 SYGVQD (reference sequence). CDR3 region: CASSEGDRDGGYTF. In DNA, the CDR3 is TGCGCCAGCAGTGAGGGGGACAGGGATGGTGGCTACACCTTC.

This sequence joins TRBV6-5 and TRBJ1-5; 12 nucleotides agree with TRBD1. V shed 4 bases and J 6 bases; nucleotides not matched to a gene: 7. Germline values: CDR1 MNHEY, CDR2 SVGAGI. This CDR3 has 16 residues. The CDR3 nucleotides read TGTGCCAGCAGTTCTCATGGGACAGGGGGCGTTCAGCCCCAGCATTTT. Translated: CASSSHGTGGVQPQHF.

This chain uses TRBV7-9 with TRBJ1-5; 7 nucleotides align to TRBD1. CDR1 and CDR2 (germline): SEHNR, FQNEAQ (reference sequence). The CDR3 length is 16 residues. With 2 bases clipped from V and 1 base from J, the junction kept 5 bases outside the gene matches. CDR3 residues: CASSLRAGGSNQPQHF. The CDR3 nucleotides read TGTGCCAGCAGCTTAAGGGCAGGGGGAAGCAATCAGCCCCAGCATTTT. Full variable domain (rest looked up from reference TRBV7-9 and TRBJ1-5): DTGVSQNPRHKITKRGQNVTFRCDPISEHNRLYWYRQTLGQGPEFLTYFQNEAQLEKSRLLSDRFSAERPKGSFSTLEIQRTEQGDSAMYLCASSLRAGGSNQPQHFGDGTRLSIL.

The chain employs TRBV7-2 and TRBJ2-7; possibly TRBD1 for D (6 bases). The CDR3 runs to 14 residues. Per the germline V gene, CDR1 is SGHTA and CDR2 is FQGNSA. The V gene lost 1 base and the J gene lost 6 bases, with 13 bases spanning the gap. DNA of the CDR3: TGTGCCAGCAGCTTAGGGCAGGGGAGTGGCGAGCAGTACTTC. It yields the protein CASSLGQGSGEQYF.

The chain recombines TRBV11-3 with TRBJ2-1; 8 bases line up with TRBD2. Germline CDR1 is SGHNT and CDR2 is YENEEA. V gave up 1 base and J gave up 3 bases; unmatched junction bases: 5. This CDR3 comprises 16 residues. CDR3 sequence reads: CASSLGEAGVYNEQFF. The CDR3 region has the DNA TGTGCCAGCAGCTTAGGAGAAGCGGGAGTCTACAATGAGCAGTTCTTC.

The rearrangement links TRBV19 to TRBJ2-5; 11 positions agree with TRBD1. Germline loops: CDR1 LNHDA, CDR2 SQIVND (reference sequence). V lost 5 bases and J lost 4; bases outside the gene matches: 9. This CDR3 has 16 amino acids. CDR3 amino acids: CASSAERTGGAETQYF. CDR3 coding DNA: TGTGCCAGTAGTGCGGAGAGGACAGGGGGCGCAGAGACCCAGTACTTC.

The J gene is TRBJ2-1, the V gene TRBV27; 9 nucleotides match TRBD1. This CDR3 is 16 amino acids long. Germline-derived CDR1 and CDR2 are MNHEY and SMNVEV (reference sequence). V shed 6 bases and J 9 bases; nucleotides not matched to a gene: 15. This chain's CDR3 is CASRDYRDREYGEQFF. The CDR3 region has the DNA TGTGCCAGCAGGGACTACCGGGACAGGGAGTATGGTGAGCAGTTCTTC.

This clone appeared once. The chain links TRBV7-3 to TRBJ2-5, with 11 bases matching TRBD2. This CDR3 region has 15 residues. Losses at the gene ends were 5 bases for V and 4 bases for J; bases not matched to a gene: 6. CDR1 and CDR2 from the germline V gene are SGHTA and FQGTGA. CDR3 region: CASSPGLADRETQYF. CDR3 nucleotide sequence: TGTGCCAGCAGCCCGGGACTAGCGGACCGAGAGACCCAGTACTTC.

The chain is built from TRBV7-2 and TRBJ2-1, with 9 positions matching TRBD2. Trimming at V came to 2 bases and at J to 8 bases, leaving 7 bases not matched to a gene. The CDR3 is 15 amino acids. CDR1 and CDR2 (germline): SGHTA, FQGNSA. CDR3 sequence (DNA): TGTGCCAGCAGCTTACTGGCTAGCGGGATTCATGAGCAGTTCTTC. Protein: CASSLLASGIHEQFF.

The chain uses TRBV29-1 and TRBJ2-3; a possible D gene is TRBD1 (5 bases). Trimming took off 5 bases at V and 2 bases at J, with 14 bases between the two ends. There are 14 residues in the CDR3. Per germline, CDR1 SQVTM and CDR2 ANQGSEA. CDR3 sequence: CSVRQPYPTDTQYF. CDR3 nucleotide sequence: TGCAGCGTTCGACAGCCTTACCCCACAGATACGCAGTATTTT.

The V gene is TRBV7-8, the J gene TRBJ2-1; D might be TRBD2 (6 bases). Trimming removed 2 bases at V and 6 bases at J, with 14 bases between. The CDR3 contains 15 residues. Germline CDR1 is SGHVS and CDR2 is FQNEAQ. The CDR3 DNA is TGTGCCAGCAGCTTACGGAGGGTTACGGGCAATGAGCAGTTCTTC. Translation: CASSLRRVTGNEQFF.

V and J are TRBV30 and TRBJ1-2, with 8 nucleotides matching TRBD1. The CDR3 covers 13 residues. CDR1 and CDR2 (germline): GTSNPN, SVGIG (reference sequence). V was pared by 0 bases and J by 7 bases, with 4 bases of the junction left unmatched. For the CDR3, the DNA is TGTGCCTGGAGTGTACAGGGGGAGGGTGGCTACACCTTC. It codes for CAWSVQGEGGYTF. The entire variable domain, with the rest obtained from reference TRBV30 and TRBJ1-2, is as follows: SQTIHQWPATLVQPVGSPLSLECTVEGTSNPNLYWYRQAAGRGLQLLFYSVGIGQISSEVPQNLSASRPQDRQFILSSKKLLLSDSGFYLCAWSVQGEGGYTFGSGTRLTVV.

V and J are TRBV28 and TRBJ2-2; D is uncertain. The CDR3 contains 15 residues. Trimming took 3 bases from V and 0 from J, leaving 8 bases between them. Germline V gene data show CDR1 as MDHEN and CDR2 as SYDVKM. The CDR3, as DNA: TGTGCCAGCAGTTTGCGAGCTTCGAACACCGGGGAGCTGTTTTTT. Translating it yields CASSLRASNTGELFF.

CDR3 region: CASSDSAGGPGDEQFF. The CDR3 DNA follows: TGTGCCAGCAGTGACTCGGCGGGAGGGCCTGGGGATGAGCAGTTCTTC. This sequence joins TRBV6-4 and TRBJ2-1, with 9 nucleotides matching TRBD2. Trimming took 0 bases from V and 8 from J; bases not matched to a gene: 8. Looked up from germline, CDR1 is MRHNA and CDR2 is SNTAGT. CDR3 length equals 16 residues.

This sequence joins TRBV19 and TRBJ2-1; possible D gene TRBD2, 5 bases. Germline V CDR1 and CDR2: LNHDA, SQIVND (reference sequence). The CDR3 length is 13 residues. V was pared by 2 bases and J by 9 bases, with 11 bases between. The CDR3 is CASSINLEGEQFF. In nucleotides, the CDR3 is TGTGCCAGTAGTATAAATCTAGAGGGTGAGCAGTTCTTC. Together with reference TRBV19 and TRBJ2-1, the CDR3 gives the full variable domain: DGGITQSPKYLFRKEGQNVTLSCEQNLNHDAMYWYRQDPGQGLRLIYYSQIVNDFQKGDIAEGYSVSREKKESFPLTVTSAQKNPTAFYLCASSINLEGEQFFGPGTRLTVL.

The rearrangement joins TRBV28 to TRBJ2-5, with 10 bases lining up with TRBD2. Trimming cost V 5 bases and J 7 bases; bases outside gene matches: 10. The germline CDR1 and CDR2 sequences are MDHEN and SYDVKM. This CDR3 contains 15 residues. The CDR3 bases are TGTGCCAGCAGTGGAGTGGTAGCGGGGGGAGGGACCCAGTACTTC. Residues: CASSGVVAGGGTQYF. Looking up the rest from reference TRBV28 and TRBJ2-5 gives the full variable domain: DVKVTQSSRYLVKRTGEKVFLECVQDMDHENMFWYRQDPGLGLRLIYFSYDVKMKEKGDIPEGYSVSREKKERFSLILESASTNQTSMYLCASSGVVAGGGTQYFGPGTRLLVL.

Only a few counts were recorded for this clone. The germline gene is not matched at one end of the junction; a read error may be the cause. The chain uses TRBV30 and TRBJ2-7, with 9 bases matching TRBD2. CDR1 is GTSNPN and CDR2 is SVGIG in the germline V gene (reference sequence). This CDR3 is 11 amino acids long. CDR3 loop: CAWRRGRAILF. The CDR3 nucleotides read TGTGCCTGGAGGCGCGGGAGGGCAATTCTCTTC. Using reference TRBV30 and TRBJ2-7 for the parts outside the CDR3, the full variable domain is SQTIHQWPATLVQPVGSPLSLECTVEGTSNPNLYWYRQAAGRGLQLLFYSVGIGQISSEVPQNLSASRPQDRQFILSSKKLLLSDSGFYLCAWRRGRAILFGPGTRLTVT.

This chain links TRBV21-1 with TRBJ1-2; the table's D call, TRBD1, was not checked against the DNA. TRBV21-1 is listed as a pseudogene. This CDR3 comprises 15 residues. DNA for the CDR3: TGTGCCAGCAGACAAGGGACAGGAGTAAACTATGGCTACACCTTC. Protein sequence: CASRQGTGVNYGYTF.

The chain combines TRBV5-8 with TRBJ2-3; possible D gene TRBD1, 5 bases. With 4 bases removed from V and 1 base from J, the gap between germline ends came to 16 bases. The CDR3 is 16 residues long. Germline CDR1 reads SGHTS; CDR2 reads YDEGEE. The CDR3 reads CASSPRQGGGTDTQYF. The CDR3 nucleotides are TGTGCCAGCAGCCCGCGGCAGGGTGGGGGCACAGATACGCAGTATTTT. Full variable domain (missing parts from reference TRBV5-8 and TRBJ2-3): EAGVTQSPTHLIKTRGQQATLRCSPISGHTSVYWYQQALGLGLQFLLWYDEGEERNRGNFPPRFSGRQFPNYSSELNVNALELEDSALYLCASSPRQGGGTDTQYFGPGTRLTVL.